Each of the 20 T cell receptor beta chains below was sequenced from the same sample in a study of blood T cells in healthy people across ages. A J-beta primer mix and a sample-barcoded 5' primer were used in a second PCR of roughly 6 to 12 cycles. MiXCR, run by TCRdb on the 5' RACE reads, gives a single entry per CDR3 protein. The sample holds 850,000 to 1,300,000 distinct CDR3 sequences, 35% to 50% seen once. Sequencing input: blood. These receptors all stem from a woman aged 60-75 years in good health.

A few counts support this clonotype. CDR3 in amino acids: CASSVNDRIGQPQHF. CDR3 coding DNA: TGTGCCAGCAGCGTGAACGACAGGATCGGCCAGCCCCAGCATTTT. The chain combines TRBV9 with TRBJ1-5, with D possibly being TRBD1 (6 bases). This CDR3 region has 15 residues. Germline assignment: CDR1 SGDLS and CDR2 YYNGEE. Trimming shortened V by 2 bases and J by 7 bases, and 16 bases separated the two germline ends. Complete variable domain (other parts from reference TRBV9 and TRBJ1-5): DSGVTQTPKHLITATGQRVTLRCSPRSGDLSVYWYQQSLDQGLQFLIQYYNGEERAKGNILERFSAQQFPDLHSELNLSSLELGDSALYFCASSVNDRIGQPQHFGDGTRLSIL.

CDR3 bases: TGCGCCAGCAGCTTGGGTTCCCGGACATCGGGTGGCTACACCTTC. It is translated as CASSLGSRTSGGYTF. The chain carries TRBV5-1 and TRBJ1-2, with D maybe TRBD1 (5 bases). CDR3 length: 15 amino acids. The germline gives CDR1 SGHRS, CDR2 YFSETQ. V was cut by 0 bases and J by 7 bases, with 16 bases left in between.

This rearrangement joins TRBV25-1 to TRBJ2-7, with a tentative D call TRBD2 (5 bases). V shed 1 base and J shed 2 bases, with 9 bases lying between them. Per the germline V gene, CDR1 is MGHDK and CDR2 is SYGVNS. The CDR3 sequence is 14 residues long. The CDR3 coding sequence is TGTGCCAGCAGTGAATGGAGAGGGACCTACGAGCAGTACTTC. This encodes CASSEWRGTYEQYF.

Ten or more counts support this clonotype. This chain uses TRBV10-3 with TRBJ2-7; D perhaps matches TRBD2 (5 bases). Germline V gene sequence: CDR1 ENHRY, CDR2 SYGVKD. This CDR3 is 14 amino acids long. The V and J ends lost 4 bases and 0 bases respectively, with 10 bases between them. The CDR3: CAISGEQNSYEQYF. In nucleotides, the CDR3 is TGTGCCATCAGTGGGGAGCAGAACTCCTACGAGCAGTACTTC.

The chain is built from TRBV28 and TRBJ1-5; maybe TRBD1 (6 bases). V lost 5 bases and J 0 bases, leaving 17 bases between the germline ends. The length of the CDR3 is 17 residues. The germline CDR1 and CDR2 sequences are MDHEN and SYDVKM. The CDR3: CASSPYIGGISNQPQHF. The CDR3 coding sequence is TGTGCCAGCAGTCCCTACATAGGGGGTATTAGCAATCAGCCCCAGCATTTT.

This chain joins TRBV6-5 and TRBJ1-4; 9 bases line up with TRBD1. CDR1 and CDR2 from the germline V gene are MNHEY and SVGAGI. J was trimmed by 7 bases and V by 7 bases; bases with no gene match: 7. The CDR3 totals 14 residues. The CDR3 protein is CASTQTGGSEKLFF. CDR3 bases: TGTGCCAGCACTCAGACAGGGGGGAGTGAAAAACTGTTTTTT.

This clonotype was picked up a small number of times. The chain combines TRBV7-6 with TRBJ2-7; tentatively, D is TRBD1 (6 bases). The CDR3 totals 16 residues. Germline values: CDR1 SGHVS, CDR2 FNYEAQ. Trimming cost V 0 bases and J 3 bases, with 15 bases left between them. The CDR3 DNA follows: TGTGCCAGCAGCTTAGCATCTGCCTCAGGGGACTACGAGCAGTACTTC. Amino acid sequence: CASSLASASGDYEQYF.

The chain links TRBV28 to TRBJ2-6; D is ambiguous. Germline CDR1 MDHEN, CDR2 SYDVKM. CDR3 size: 15 residues. Trimming stripped 4 bases from V and 12 bases from J, with 19 bases between. The CDR3 is CASSSPPTTTTVLTF. The CDR3 bases are TGTGCCAGCAGTTCTCCCCCAACAACCACGACCGTCCTGACTTTC.

The V gene is TRBV5-1, the J gene TRBJ2-5; possibly TRBD1 for D (5 bases). CDR1 SGHRS and CDR2 YFSETQ come from the germline V gene. V was trimmed by 4 bases and J by 11 bases, leaving 21 bases between them. CDR3 size: 14 residues. CDR3 sequence reads: CASSADKQYNEQYF. CDR3 sequence (DNA): TGCGCCAGCAGCGCGGACAAACAATACAATGAGCAGTACTTC. Variable domain in full (rest from reference TRBV5-1 and TRBJ2-5): KAGVTQTPRYLIKTRGQQVTLSCSPISGHRSVSWYQQTPGQGLQFLFEYFSETQRNKGNFPGRFSGRQFSNSRSEMNVSTLELGDSALYLCASSADKQYNEQYFGPGTRLLVL.

This clonotype came up many times. J is TRBJ2-5 and V is TRBV4-1, with D possibly being TRBD2 (7 bases). V was pared by 1 base and J by 5 bases, with 11 bases between. The CDR3 totals 14 residues. CDR1 and CDR2 (germline): MGHRA, YSYEKL. In DNA form, the CDR3 reads TGCGCCAGCAGCCAAGCGGGGGGCAGTGAGACCCAGTACTTC. Encoded protein: CASSQAGGSETQYF.

The rearrangement joins TRBV6-2 or TRBV6-3 to TRBJ2-7, with TRBD2 matching over 8 bases. This CDR3 spans 14 amino acids. Looked up from germline, CDR1 is MNHEY and CDR2 is SVGEGT. V was clipped by 5 bases and J by 5 bases; unmatched bases: 8. The CDR3 DNA follows: TGTGCCAGCAGTCCCACAGCGGGAGCTGACGAGCAGTACTTC. Its protein product is CASSPTAGADEQYF.

Worth noting for this clonotype: Mismatch with germline at one junction end may stem from a read error. The V gene is TRBV4-1, the J gene TRBJ1-2, with a tentative D call TRBD1 (6 bases). The CDR3 is made up of 16 amino acids. Germline-derived CDR1 and CDR2 are MGHRA and YSYEKL. The CDR3 loop is CVSSQESTKQGRGYTF. As DNA, the CDR3 is TGCGTCAGCAGCCAAGAGAGTACGAAACAGGGCCGCGGCTACACCTTC.

In this sample, this clonotype turned up a few times. V is TRBV5-1 and J is TRBJ2-1, with 8 bases that match TRBD1. With V trimmed by 4 bases and J by 4 bases, 4 bases remained unmatched. Germline loops: CDR1 SGHRS, CDR2 YFSETQ. The CDR3 extends over 14 amino acids. As DNA, the CDR3 is TGCGCCAGCAGCGGCGGACAGGGTTACAATGAGCAGTTCTTC. Translated: CASSGGQGYNEQFF.

The rearrangement uses TRBV20-1 and TRBJ2-3; 11 bases agree with TRBD2. The germline V gene has CDR1 DFQATT and CDR2 SNEGSKA (reference sequence). This CDR3 has 16 residues. The ends lost 3 bases at V and 4 bases at J; junction bases unmatched: 9. As DNA, the CDR3 is TGCAGTGCTAGTCCTCCACTAGCGGGGGCCGCAGATACGCAGTATTTT. Protein product: CSASPPLAGAADTQYF.

Here the CDR3 reads CASSQNNQPQHF. As DNA, the CDR3 is TGTGCCAGCAGCCAGAACAATCAGCCCCAGCATTTT. The chain has TRBV3-1 and TRBJ1-5; D remains ambiguous. CDR3 size: 12 residues. V dropped 3 bases and J dropped 3 bases, with 3 bases sitting between them. Germline V gives CDR1 LGHDT, CDR2 YNNKEL (reference sequence).

Comment on this clonotype: An end of the junction differs from the germline gene, which may be a read error. The chain recombines TRBV5-1 with TRBJ2-7; 9 bases are a match to TRBD2. Germline loops: CDR1 SGHRS, CDR2 YFSETQ. The CDR3 extends over 16 amino acids. The DNA for the CDR3 is TGCGCCAGCAGCTTGGTGTCTAGCGGGGCCTCCTACGAGCGGTACTTC. Translating it yields CASSLVSSGASYERYF. Combining the CDR3 with reference TRBV5-1 and TRBJ2-7 gives the whole variable domain KAGVTQTPRYLIKTRGQQVTLSCSPISGHRSVSWYQQTPGQGLQFLFEYFSETQRNKGNFPGRFSGRQFSNSRSEMNVSTLELGDSALYLCASSLVSSGASYERYFGPGTRLTVT.

This clonotype was seen a few times. CDR3 loop: CASSQESVPGLASSYEQYF. Written as DNA, the CDR3 is TGTGCCAGCAGCCAAGAAAGCGTCCCCGGACTAGCGAGCTCCTACGAGCAGTACTTC. This rearrangement joins TRBV4-2 to TRBJ2-7; 9 nucleotides agree with TRBD2. Germline CDR1 and CDR2: LGHNA and YNFKEQ. V dropped 0 bases and J dropped 0; count of bases not matched to a gene: 12. The CDR3 is 19 residues long.

J is TRBJ2-4 and V is TRBV27; no clear D gene. Trimming removed 5 bases at V and 13 bases at J, with 12 bases between. CDR3 size: 11 residues. The germline gives CDR1 MNHEY, CDR2 SMNVEV (reference sequence). In DNA, the CDR3 is TGTGCCAGCAGTCAGGCGAGTGTGCAGTACTTC. The encoded protein is CASSQASVQYF.

The CDR3, as DNA: TGCGCCAGCAGCTTGAGCAAAGCGGGGGCGGAAGAGCAGTACTTC. The encoded protein is CASSLSKAGAEEQYF. The chain uses TRBV5-1 and TRBJ2-5, with 8 nucleotides matching TRBD2. The germline V gene has CDR1 SGHRS and CDR2 YFSETQ. There are 15 residues in the CDR3. J lost 11 bases, V lost 1 base, and 13 bases had no gene match. The variable domain in full, with the rest retrieved from reference TRBV5-1 and TRBJ2-5, is KAGVTQTPRYLIKTRGQQVTLSCSPISGHRSVSWYQQTPGQGLQFLFEYFSETQRNKGNFPGRFSGRQFSNSRSEMNVSTLELGDSALYLCASSLSKAGAEEQYFGPGTRLLVL.

This clonotype was observed a handful of times. V is TRBV29-1 and J is TRBJ2-5; TRBD2 agrees at 11 bases. Germline V gives CDR1 SQVTM, CDR2 ANQGSEA. With V trimmed by 1 base and J by 1 base, 8 bases remained unmatched. This CDR3 contains 17 residues. CDR3 DNA: TGCAGCGTTGAAGGGTGGGGGACTAGCGGAACCCAAGAGACCCAGTACTTC. Residues: CSVEGWGTSGTQETQYF.